This TCR beta chain derives from a study of control samples from healthy donors and cancer patients. V lost 3 bases and J 4 bases, leaving 14 bases between the germline ends. The CDR3 has 14 amino acids. CDR1 is SGHNT and CDR2 is YYREEE in the germline V gene (reference sequence). Method: immunoSEQ multiplex PCR; TCRdb's copy keeps in-frame clones and lacks some. The data show 50,000 to 55,000 clones, approximately 95% seen once. The genes are TRBV5-4 and TRBJ2-7, with D possibly matching TRBD2 (6 bases). The clonotype originates from a man aged 25 to 40 in good health. Sequencing was performed on blood. The CDR3 DNA is TGTGCCAGCAGCTCGGCCTCGGGGAGGTACGAGCAGTACTTC. Amino acids: CASSSASGRYEQYF.